This T cell receptor (beta chain) was documented in a study of T cell changes during pregnancy in multiple sclerosis. The protocol was immunoSEQ multiplex PCR, while the TCRdb copy is restricted to in-frame clones and leaves out a portion. The sample records about 64,000 clones, approximately 96% being singletons. CDR3 length: 14 amino acids. The V end was cut by 4 bases, the J end by 5 bases, with 14 bases between. Germline V lookup: CDR1 SEHNR, CDR2 FQNEAQ (reference sequence). This rearrangement joins TRBV7-9 to TRBJ2-5; D is perhaps TRBD1 (5 bases). This specimen was CD8+ T cells from peripheral blood mononuclear cells, taken after pregnancy. The receptor comes from a female donor with multiple sclerosis, enrolled in a pregnancy study. The CDR3 sequence is CASSSATGWETQYF. The CDR3 nucleotides are TGTGCCAGCAGCTCCGCCACAGGATGGGAGACCCAGTACTTC.